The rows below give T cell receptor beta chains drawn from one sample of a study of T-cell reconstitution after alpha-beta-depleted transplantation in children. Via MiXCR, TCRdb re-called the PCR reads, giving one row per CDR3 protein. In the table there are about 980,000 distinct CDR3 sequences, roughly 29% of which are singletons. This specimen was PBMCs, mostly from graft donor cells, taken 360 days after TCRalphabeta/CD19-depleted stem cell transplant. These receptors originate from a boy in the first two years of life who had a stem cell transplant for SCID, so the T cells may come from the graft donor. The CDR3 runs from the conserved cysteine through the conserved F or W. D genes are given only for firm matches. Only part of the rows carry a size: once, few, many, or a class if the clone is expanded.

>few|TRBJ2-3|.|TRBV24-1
TGTGCCACCAGTGATTTGCGAGGGCCTGGCACAGATACGCAGTATTTT
CATSDLRGPGTDTQYF
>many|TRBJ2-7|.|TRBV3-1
TGTGCCAGCAGGTGGCGGGGATCCTACGAGCAGTACTTC
CASRWRGSYEQYF
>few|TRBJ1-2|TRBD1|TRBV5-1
TGCGCCAGCAGCTTGAACCCTACAGGGGGCCTGACGATGATACGCGGCTACACCTTC
CASSLNPTGGLTMIRGYTF
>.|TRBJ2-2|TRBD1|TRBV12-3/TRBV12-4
TGTGCCAGCAGTTTACGCAGGGGGCAAACCGGGGAGCTGTTTTTT
CASSLRRGQTGELFF
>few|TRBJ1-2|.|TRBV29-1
TGCAGCGTTGAACGGGGGGGGAGCTATGGCTACACCTTC
CSVERGGSYGYTF
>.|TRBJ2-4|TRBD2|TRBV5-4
TGTGCCAGCAGCTTGGGGACCGGGACTAGCGGGGGGATGGCGAAAAACATTCAGTACTTC
CASSLGTGTSGGMAKNIQYF
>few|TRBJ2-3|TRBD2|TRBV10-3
TGTGCCATCAGGAGAGCGGGGGAGGCAGATACGCAGTATTTT
CAIRRAGEADTQYF
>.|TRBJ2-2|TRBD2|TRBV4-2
TGTGCCAGCAGCCTAAACAAAAACCCGACTAGCGGGGGGACGGTGGACACCGGGGAGCTGTTTTTT
CASSLNKNPTSGGTVDTGELFF
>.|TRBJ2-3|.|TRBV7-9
TGTGCCAGCAGCTCTTTGCAGGAACATAGCACAGATACGCAGTATTTT
CASSSLQEHSTDTQYF
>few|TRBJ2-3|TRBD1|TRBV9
TGTGCCAGCAGCGGTAGAGGGGACAGGGTCACAGATACGCAGTATTTT
CASSGRGDRVTDTQYF
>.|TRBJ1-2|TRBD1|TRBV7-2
TGTGCCAGCAGCTTAACAGGGGGCGCCAATGGCTACACCTTC
CASSLTGGANGYTF
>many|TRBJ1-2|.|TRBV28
TGTGCCAGCACCCCTACAGGATACACTAACTATGGCTACACCTTC
CASTPTGYTNYGYTF
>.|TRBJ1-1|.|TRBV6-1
TGTGCCAGCTTTCGGGAGAACACTGAAGCTTTCTTT
CASFRENTEAFF
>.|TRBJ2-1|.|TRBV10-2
TGCGCCAGCCTGAATCCGGGGGGCTCTAATGAGCAGTTCTTC
CASLNPGGSNEQFF
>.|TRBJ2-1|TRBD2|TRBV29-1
TGCAGCGTTGTCCTAGCGGGGGACAATGAGCAGTTCTTC
CSVVLAGDNEQFF
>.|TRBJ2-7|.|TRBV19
TGTGCCAGTAGTAGCGTCTATGGCCACGAGCAGTACTTC
CASSSVYGHEQYF
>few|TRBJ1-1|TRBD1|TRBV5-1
TGCGCCAGCAGCCCCGGGACAGGGGAGGCTGAAGCTTTCTTT
CASSPGTGEAEAFF
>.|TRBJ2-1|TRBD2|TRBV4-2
TGTGCCAGCAGCCAAGATAACGGGGGGGTCTTGGGCAATGAGCAGTTCTTC
CASSQDNGGVLGNEQFF
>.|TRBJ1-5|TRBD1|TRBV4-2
TGTGCCAGCAGCCAAGGACAGGGCTCTAGCAATCAGCCCCAGCATTTT
CASSQGQGSSNQPQHF
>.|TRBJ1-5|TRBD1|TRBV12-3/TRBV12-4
TGTGCCAGCAGTTTCGGGGCAGGGGGCAGTCAGCCCCAGCATTTT
CASSFGAGGSQPQHF
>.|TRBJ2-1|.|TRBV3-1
TGTGCCAGCAGCCCCTGGGGGGCGGCGCCCGACAATGAGCAGTTCTTC
CASSPWGAAPDNEQFF
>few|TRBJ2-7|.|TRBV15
TGTGCCACCAGCAGAGATAAGCGGTACGAGCAGTACTTC
CATSRDKRYEQYF
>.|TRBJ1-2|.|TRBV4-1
TGCGCCAGCAGCCCCAGGACCCAACAAACCTATGGCTACACCTTC
CASSPRTQQTYGYTF
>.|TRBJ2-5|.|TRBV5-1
TGCGCCAGCAGCTTGCCCTACCTCAGAGGAGAGAGAGAGACCCAGTACTTC
CASSLPYLRGERETQYF
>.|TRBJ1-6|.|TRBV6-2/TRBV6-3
TGTGCCAGCGCGCGAGGGGTTTCAGGTTCACCCCTCCACTTT
CASARGVSGSPLHF
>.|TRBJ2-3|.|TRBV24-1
TGTGCCACCAGTGAGGCGGGGATCCCAGATACGCAGTATTTT
CATSEAGIPDTQYF
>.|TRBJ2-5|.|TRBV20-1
TGCAGTGGGAGGCCCGCAGAGACCCAGTACTTC
CSGRPAETQYF
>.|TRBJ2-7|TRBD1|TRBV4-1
TGCGCCAGCAGCCAACTTCCGGGACAGGGTGCCTACGAGCAGTACTTC
CASSQLPGQGAYEQYF
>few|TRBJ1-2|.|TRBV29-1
TGCAGCGTTGAAGTCGGAGGGTGGTATGGCTACACCTTC
CSVEVGGWYGYTF
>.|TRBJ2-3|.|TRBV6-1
TGTGCCAGCAGCGCGGGGGCCATACTCCCTTATACGCAGTATTTT
CASSAGAILPYTQYF
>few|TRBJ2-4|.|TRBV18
TGTGCCAGCTCACCACGCCAGGGTGGAAAAGCCAAAAACATTCAGTACTTC
CASSPRQGGKAKNIQYF
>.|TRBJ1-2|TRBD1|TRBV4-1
TGCGCCAGCAGCCAAGAGGGGACAGCTTTTAACTATGGCTACACCTTC
CASSQEGTAFNYGYTF
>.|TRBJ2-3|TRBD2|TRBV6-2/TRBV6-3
TGTGCCAGCAGTTACTCGTGGGGAGGACTAGCGGGGGGGCCTACAGATACGCAGTATTTT
CASSYSWGGLAGGPTDTQYF
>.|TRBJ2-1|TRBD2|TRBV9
TGTGCCAGCAGCGTATCCAGCGGGGGGATCACTCCCAATGAGCAGTTCTTC
CASSVSSGGITPNEQFF
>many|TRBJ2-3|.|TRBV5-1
TGCGCCAGCAGCTTGGCAGACTCTAGCACAGATACGCAGTATTTT
CASSLADSSTDTQYF
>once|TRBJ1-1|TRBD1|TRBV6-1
TGTGCCAGCAGAAGACAGGGGAAGAACACTGAAGCTTTCTTT
CASRRQGKNTEAFF
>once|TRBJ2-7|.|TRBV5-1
TGCGCCAGCAGCTTGGAGAGGCCGACCTACGAGCAGTACTTC
CASSLERPTYEQYF
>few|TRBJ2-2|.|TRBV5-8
TGTGCCAGCAGCTTGCCGTTCGCGAACACCGGGGAGCTGTTTTTT
CASSLPFANTGELFF
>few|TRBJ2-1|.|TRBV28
TGTGCCACCCAAGTTTGGCGGGGTGACAATGAGCAGTTCTTC
CATQVWRGDNEQFF
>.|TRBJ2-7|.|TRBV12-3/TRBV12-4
TGTGCCAGCAGAAAAACTAGCTCCTACGAGCAGTACTTC
CASRKTSSYEQYF
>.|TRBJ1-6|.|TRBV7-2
TGTGCCAGCAGCTTAAGGCATTCACCCCTCCACTTT
CASSLRHSPLHF